The 6 T cell receptor beta chains presented below share a single source sample, sequenced in a study of cytomegalovirus exposure and HLA in healthy donors. PCR involved 60 Vbeta and 13 Jbeta primers. This table comes from immunoSEQ multiplex PCR, and its TCRdb copy is limited to in-frame clones, with some not included. The table lists about 98,000 clones, roughly 81% of them singletons. Sequencing was done on a sample of PBMCs. These TCRs come from a man between 40 and 49 years old in good health and CMV-seronegative.

The chain carries TRBV6-1 and TRBJ1-6, with D unclear. This CDR3 comprises 12 residues. V lost 2 bases and J lost 9, with 5 bases in between. Germline assignment: CDR1 MNHNS and CDR2 SASEGT. The CDR3 region is CASSEQVSPLHF. The CDR3 DNA reads as TGTGCCAGCAGTGAACAGGTTTCACCCCTCCACTTT.

V gene TRBV7-2 combines with J gene TRBJ1-2; possible D gene TRBD1, 5 bases. The CDR3 is 16 amino acids. Germline lookup yields CDR1 SGHTA and CDR2 FQGNSA. The V end lost 1 base, the J end lost 4 bases, and 16 bases lay between the germline ends. CDR3 bases: TGTGCCAGCAGCTTAGTCGGTTCAGGGCCTATCTATGGCTACACCTTC. Amino acid sequence: CASSLVGSGPIYGYTF.

This clone was seen a handful of times. The chain joins TRBV7-6 to TRBJ1-2; no clear D gene. The germline gives CDR1 SGHVS, CDR2 FNYEAQ. The V gene lost 5 bases and the J gene lost 0 bases, with 13 bases spanning the gap. The CDR3 sequence is 15 residues long. The CDR3 here is CASSTRTDSNYGYTF. The CDR3 coding sequence is TGTGCCAGCAGCACCCGGACTGACTCTAACTATGGCTACACCTTC.

This clone was observed a few times. The chain carries TRBV6-1 and TRBJ1-1; no clear D gene. Trimming took 4 bases from V and 1 from J, leaving 10 bases between them. The CDR3 is 14 residues long. Per germline, CDR1 MNHNS and CDR2 SASEGT. CDR3 loop: CASSALSGNTEAFF. The CDR3 DNA is TGTGCCAGCAGTGCCCTGTCCGGGAACACTGAAGCTTTCTTT.

This rearrangement joins TRBV11-2 to TRBJ2-5; 11 nucleotides match TRBD1. The CDR3 contains 15 residues. V shed 5 bases and J 2 bases; nucleotides not matched to a gene: 4. Looked up from germline, CDR1 is SGHAT and CDR2 is FQNNGV. This chain's CDR3 is CASSQGQGGQETQYF. The CDR3 DNA follows: TGTGCCAGCAGCCAGGGACAGGGGGGGCAAGAGACCCAGTACTTC.

A single count supports this clone. The rearrangement links TRBV5-6 to TRBJ1-5; no clear D. In germline, CDR1 is SGHDT, CDR2 YYEEEE. This CDR3 region has 14 residues. Between the trimmed V and J ends, which lost 2 bases and 3 bases, there was a span of 9 bases. The DNA of the CDR3 is TGTGCCAGCAGCTTTACGGGTCACAATCAGCCCCAGCATTTT. This codes for CASSFTGHNQPQHF.